Presented here are 5 T cell receptor beta chains from one specimen sequenced in a study of T cells after yellow fever vaccination. TCRdb re-analysed the 5' RACE reads in MiXCR, keeping a single row per CDR3 protein. The table lists about 340,000 distinct CDR3 sequences, approximately 9% of them singletons. Here the sequenced sample was PBMCs, taken on the day of the first yellow fever vaccination. These receptors were obtained from a man between 18 and 29 years old who received the YFV17D yellow fever vaccine.

This clonotype was detected ten times or more. Compared with germline, one end of the junction differs, possibly owing to a read error. The rearrangement links TRBV4-1 to TRBJ2-5; D unresolved. Per the germline V gene, CDR1 is MGHRA and CDR2 is YSYEKL. The CDR3 is made up of 12 amino acids. CDR3 sequence: CASSLRQETQYF. The DNA of the CDR3 is TGTGCCAGCAGCTTACGTCAAGAGACCCAGTACTTC.

This clonotype has a handful of counts. The V call is TRBV7-2, the J call TRBJ2-1, with D maybe TRBD2 (5 bases). This CDR3 spans 12 amino acids. CDR1 is SGHTA, CDR2 FQGNSA, per germline. V was shortened by 2 bases and J by 10 bases, with 9 bases between the two germline ends. CDR3 sequence: CASSLLQREQFF. CDR3 bases: TGTGCCAGCAGCTTATTACAGCGGGAGCAGTTCTTC.

This clonotype appeared many times. The chain employs TRBV6-2 or TRBV6-3 and TRBJ1-2, with D maybe TRBD1 (6 bases). V lost 7 bases and J lost 4, with 16 bases in between. The CDR3 runs 14 residues. The germline CDR1 and CDR2 sequences are MNHEY and SVGEGT. CDR3 sequence reads: CASTDSGQFYGYTF. In nucleotides, the CDR3 is TGTGCCAGCACCGATTCTGGACAGTTCTATGGCTACACCTTC.

This chain links TRBV5-5 with TRBJ2-4; no definite D call. The V and J ends lost 0 bases and 6 bases respectively, with 13 bases between them. This CDR3 has 15 amino acids. Germline V lookup: CDR1 SGHKS, CDR2 YYEKEE (reference sequence). The CDR3 region is CASSLDPTQGNIQYF. For the CDR3, the DNA is TGTGCCAGCAGCTTGGACCCCACCCAAGGAAACATTCAGTACTTC. The full variable domain, rest sourced from reference TRBV5-5 and TRBJ2-4, is DAGVTQSPTHLIKTRGQQVTLRCSPISGHKSVSWYQQVLGQGPQFIFQYYEKEERGRGNFPDRFSARQFPNYSSELNVNALLLGDSALYLCASSLDPTQGNIQYFGAGTRLSVL.

At least ten counts were recorded for this clonotype. This chain uses TRBV7-9 with TRBJ2-5, with no clear D. V lost 5 bases and J lost 4, with 11 bases in between. The CDR3 is 13 residues long. The germline CDR1 and CDR2 sequences are SEHNR and FQNEAQ (reference sequence). The CDR3 sequence is CASSLSSGETQYF. As DNA, the CDR3 is TGTGCCAGCAGCCTATCGTCAGGAGAGACCCAGTACTTC.